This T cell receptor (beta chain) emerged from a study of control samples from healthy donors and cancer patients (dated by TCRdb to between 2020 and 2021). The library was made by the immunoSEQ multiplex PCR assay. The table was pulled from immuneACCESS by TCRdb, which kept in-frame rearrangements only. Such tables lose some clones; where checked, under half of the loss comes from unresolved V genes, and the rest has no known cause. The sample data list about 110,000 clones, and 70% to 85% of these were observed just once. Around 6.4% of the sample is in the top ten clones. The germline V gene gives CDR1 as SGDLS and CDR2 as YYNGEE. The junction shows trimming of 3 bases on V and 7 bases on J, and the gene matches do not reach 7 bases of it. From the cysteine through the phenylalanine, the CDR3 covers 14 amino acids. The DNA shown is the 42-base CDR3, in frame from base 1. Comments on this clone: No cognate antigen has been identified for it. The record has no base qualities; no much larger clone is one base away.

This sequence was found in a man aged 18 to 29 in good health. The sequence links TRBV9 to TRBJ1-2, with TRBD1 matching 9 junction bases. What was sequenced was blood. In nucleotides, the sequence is TGTGCCAGCAGCGCCACAGGGGGCTTAGTTGGCTACACCTTC. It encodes CASSATGGLVGYTF.